This record looks at one TCR beta chain sequence and its context. Its antigen is unidentified. 13 Jbeta primers and 60 Vbeta primers were used for the PCR. TCRdb keeps only in-frame clones here, not all; method: immunoSEQ multiplex PCR. Recorded for this sample: approximately 110,000 clones. This CDR3 contains 19 residues. The germline CDR1 and CDR2 sequences are SGHRS and YFSETQ. The V and J ends lost 0 bases and 2 bases, in that order; junction bases with no gene match: 9. The sample belongs to a study of cytomegalovirus exposure and HLA in healthy donors. For the study at large: Unique TCRs numbering roughly 80 million, obtained from HLA-typed donors, made up an early data release.

Points from the study as a whole: In an earlier analysis, productive rearrangement rates for most beta V segments clustered near 87% or 30%.

This chain uses TRBV5-1 with TRBJ2-6; 9 bases are shared with TRBD2. Source material: PBMCs. The sequence was obtained from a man in his forties in good health and CMV-seronegative. The CDR3 region is CASSLAPSGTRTGANVLTF. CDR3 in DNA: TGCGCCAGCAGCTTGGCGCCTAGCGGGACGAGAACTGGGGCCAACGTCCTGACTTTC.